This TCR beta chain was sequenced in a study of control samples from healthy donors and cancer patients. The data were produced by immunoSEQ multiplex PCR, yet TCRdb's version contains in-frame clones alone and is incomplete. The sample lists about 160,000 clones; about 95% were seen once. CDR1 SGHTA and CDR2 FQGNSA come from the germline V gene. The CDR3 runs to 13 residues. Concerning this clone: An end of the junction does not agree with germline; a read error may underlie this.

The V and J genes are TRBV7-2 and TRBJ2-1, with TRBD2 identical over 12 bases. This receptor was identified in a man aged 55 to 70 with colorectal cancer. The sequenced sample consisted of PBMCs. Here the CDR3 DNA reads TGTGCCAGCAGCCTAGCGGGGGGGATGTGGCAGTTCTTC. Translated, it gives CASSLAGGMWQFF.